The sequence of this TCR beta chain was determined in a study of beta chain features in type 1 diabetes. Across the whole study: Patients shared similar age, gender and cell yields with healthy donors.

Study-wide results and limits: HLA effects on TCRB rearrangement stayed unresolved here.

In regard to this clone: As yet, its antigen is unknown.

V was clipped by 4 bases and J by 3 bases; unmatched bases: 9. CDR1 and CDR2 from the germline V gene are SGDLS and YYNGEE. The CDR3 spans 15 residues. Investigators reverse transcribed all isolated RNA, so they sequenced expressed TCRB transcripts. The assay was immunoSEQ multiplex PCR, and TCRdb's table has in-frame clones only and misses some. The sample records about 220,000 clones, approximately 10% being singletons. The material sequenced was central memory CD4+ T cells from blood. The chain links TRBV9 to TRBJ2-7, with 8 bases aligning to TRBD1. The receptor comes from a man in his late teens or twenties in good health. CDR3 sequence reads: CASSPKDREIYEQYF. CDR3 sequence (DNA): TGTGCCAGCAGCCCGAAGGACAGGGAAATCTACGAGCAGTACTTC.